This section outlines one T cell receptor (beta chain) sequence together with its context. This clonotype was detected only a few times. The antigen it binds to is not known. The input lacks base qualities; no much larger clone sits a single base away. This entry comes from a study of human T cells and chemical hapten exposure (dated by TCRdb to about 2021). At the level of the whole study: For sensitization, 2% DPC in acetone was applied to a roughly 2 cm by roughly 2 cm area of upper inner arm skin. For TCR sequencing, blood came from over 25 alopecia patients at anywhere from one to four time points (pre-sensitization, 2, 6 and 24 weeks). Libraries were pooled for sequencing, and variation in per-sample TCR yields was attributed mainly to small differences in library volumes within the pool. Alopecia areata with under or over 50% scalp involvement, alopecia totalis and alopecia universalis were represented in the patient cohort, which was mostly female. The study tracked peripheral blood TCR repertoire changes in vivo during primary and secondary sensitization to the hapten diphenylcyclopropenone (DPC) in alopecia patients. Blood samples were taken from patients before sensitization (week 0) and at 2, 6 and about 24 weeks after DPC sensitization. Throughout the study period of approximately 23 weeks, patients also received therapeutic DPC doses to the scalp every week. Patch testing was done on the upper back using Finn chambers containing 0.01% DPC, and results were scored after 6 days according to International Contact Dermatitis Research Group standards.

The research as a whole found: Patch test score was positively correlated with the number of PT1 expanded TCRs, with significance at thresholds 8, 16 and 32 but not at 4. No change with DPC sensitization was found in the number of TCRs above 1 in 1000 frequency, and no evidence of global repertoire structure alterations was found. All patients had alopecia, a presumed autoimmune disease, so their immune response might differ from that of healthy individuals. Significantly more large CDR3 similarity clusters were formed by expanded TCRs than by pre-sensitization or healthy control sets, consistent with antigen-driven responses. Repeated subsampling changed both the strength of the expansion versus patch-test correlation and the threshold at which that correlation became significant.

From the germline V gene, CDR1 is SGDLS and CDR2 is YYNGEE. There are 14 amino acids in the CDR3, from cysteine to phenylalanine inclusive. Only the CDR3 DNA stays, 42 bases, in frame from base 1. At the junction V is shortened by 4 bases and J by 0 bases, with 10 bases in between. The intended sense of this specimen's time point label: patch test 3, about 24 weeks after DPC sensitization. The treatment or condition label, as the study defines it: therapeutic diphenylcyclopropenone sensitization with weekly scalp DPC. At every patch-test visit, the blood draw took place before the patch test was put on. Patients were considered eligible if aged 18 to 70, diagnosed with alopecia and deemed suitable for DPC therapy, and patients were excluded if pregnant. Total RNA was extracted from unfractionated whole blood collected in Tempus Blood RNA tubes. The receptor library was made with RACE. Sequencing was performed on a NextSeq 500. During library preparation, unique molecular identifiers were attached to individual cDNA molecules so that TCRs could be counted in a quantitative, reproducible way. For every blood RNA sample, sequencing covered both the TCR alpha and TCR beta chains. The authors processed their data as follows. The median number of TCRs per sample was 90,000 to 100,000, ranging from roughly 20,000 to 690,600. V, J and CDR3 annotation of the TCR reads was performed with the Decombinator software suite. To make PS versus PT1 abundance plots, every sample was subsampled to the same number of TCRs (28,000). Expanded TCRs were defined as absent before sensitization and observed at least eight times at the 2-week time point. In TCRdb, the public reads were trimmed at Q25 with fastp and aligned with MiXCR, with productive beta chains retained. CDR3 protein duplicates are merged, each entry listing the most common genes and DNA. The V and J calls come from TCRdb's annotation, not from the publication. In all, the sample holds 82,000 or so distinct CDR3 sequences, and under 15% of those were seen once. The ten largest clones add up to approximately 5% of the sample.

The chain joins TRBV9 to TRBJ2-5, with TRBD1 tentatively as D gene (6 bases match). This specimen was whole blood, taken in connection with sensitization to the hapten diphenylcyclopropenone (DPC). This clonotype originated in a woman aged 45 to 65 with alopecia areata. Some clones in this sample may be carry-over from other donors' samples. The encoded CDR3 is CASSPDSYQETQYF. The sequence in DNA is TGTGCCAGCAGCCCGGACAGCTACCAAGAGACCCAGTACTTC.